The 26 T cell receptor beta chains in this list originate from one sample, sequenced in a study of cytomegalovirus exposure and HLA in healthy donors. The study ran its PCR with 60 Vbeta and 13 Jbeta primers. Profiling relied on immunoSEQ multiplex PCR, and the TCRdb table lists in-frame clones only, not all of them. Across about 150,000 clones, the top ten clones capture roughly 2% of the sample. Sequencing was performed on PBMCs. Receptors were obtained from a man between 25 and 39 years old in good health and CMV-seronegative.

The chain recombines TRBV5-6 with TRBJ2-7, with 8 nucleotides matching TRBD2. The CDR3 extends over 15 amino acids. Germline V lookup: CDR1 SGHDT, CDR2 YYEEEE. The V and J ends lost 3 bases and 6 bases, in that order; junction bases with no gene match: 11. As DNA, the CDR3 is TGTGCCAGCAGCTCCCCGAGGAGCGGGAGTCCCGAGCAGTACTTC. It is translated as CASSSPRSGSPEQYF.

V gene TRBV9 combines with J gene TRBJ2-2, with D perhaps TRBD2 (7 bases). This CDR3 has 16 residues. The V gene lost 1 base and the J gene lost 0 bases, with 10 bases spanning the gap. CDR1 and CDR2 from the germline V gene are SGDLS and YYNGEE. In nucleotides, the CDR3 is TGTGCCAGCAGCGTAAGGGGGAGGGCGAACACCGGGGAGCTGTTTTTT. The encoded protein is CASSVRGRANTGELFF.

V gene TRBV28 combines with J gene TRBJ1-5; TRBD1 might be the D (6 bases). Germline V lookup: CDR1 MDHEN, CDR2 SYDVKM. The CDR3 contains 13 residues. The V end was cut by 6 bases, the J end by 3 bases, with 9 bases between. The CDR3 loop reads CASRQGYNQPQHF. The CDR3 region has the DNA TGTGCCAGCAGACAGGGCTACAATCAGCCCCAGCATTTT.

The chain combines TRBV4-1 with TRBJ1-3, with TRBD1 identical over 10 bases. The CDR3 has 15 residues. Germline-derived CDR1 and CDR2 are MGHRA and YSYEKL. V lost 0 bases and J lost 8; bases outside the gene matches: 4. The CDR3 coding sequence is TGCGCCAGCAGCCAAGAGCGGGACAGGGGTGACACCATATATTTT. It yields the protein CASSQERDRGDTIYF.

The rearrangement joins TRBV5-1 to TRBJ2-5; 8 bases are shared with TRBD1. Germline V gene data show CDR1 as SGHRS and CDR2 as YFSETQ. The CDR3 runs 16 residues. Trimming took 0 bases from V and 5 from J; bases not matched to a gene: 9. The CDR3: CASSLERQGSGETQYF. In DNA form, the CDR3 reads TGCGCCAGCAGCTTGGAGCGACAGGGGTCTGGGGAGACCCAGTACTTC.

In DNA, the CDR3 is TGTGCCAGCAGCTCCCAGCTAGGGGCTGAAAAACTGTTTTTT. It codes for CASSSQLGAEKLFF. This rearrangement joins TRBV11-2 to TRBJ1-4, with D perhaps matching TRBD1 (5 bases). Deletions cut 4 bases from V and 7 bases from J, with 13 bases between. CDR1 and CDR2 (germline): SGHAT, FQNNGV. The CDR3 has 14 amino acids. The entire variable domain, with the rest obtained from reference TRBV11-2 and TRBJ1-4, is as follows: EAGVAQSPRYKIIEKRQSVAFWCNPISGHATLYWYQQILGQGPKLLIQFQNNGVVDDSQLPKDRFSAERLKGVDSTLKIQPAKLEDSAVYLCASSSQLGAEKLFFGSGTQLSVL.

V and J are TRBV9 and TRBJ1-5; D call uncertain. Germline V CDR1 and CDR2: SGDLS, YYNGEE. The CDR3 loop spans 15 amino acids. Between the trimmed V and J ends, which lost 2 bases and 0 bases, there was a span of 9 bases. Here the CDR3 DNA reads TGTGCCAGCAGCGTTACAAGTAATAGCAATCAGCCCCAGCATTTT. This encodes CASSVTSNSNQPQHF.

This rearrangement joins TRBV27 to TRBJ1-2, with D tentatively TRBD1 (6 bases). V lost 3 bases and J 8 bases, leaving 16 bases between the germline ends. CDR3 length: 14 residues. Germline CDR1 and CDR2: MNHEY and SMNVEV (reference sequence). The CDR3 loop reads CASSFTQGGGGYTF. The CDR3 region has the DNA TGTGCCAGCAGTTTTACCCAGGGAGGGGGAGGCTACACCTTC.

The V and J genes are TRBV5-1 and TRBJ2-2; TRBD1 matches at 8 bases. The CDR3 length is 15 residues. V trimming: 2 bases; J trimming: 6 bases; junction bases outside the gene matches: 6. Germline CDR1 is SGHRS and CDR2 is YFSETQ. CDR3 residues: CASSLTPGGSGELFF. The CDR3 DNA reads TGCGCCAGCAGCTTAACCCCAGGGGGCTCCGGGGAGCTGTTTTTT.

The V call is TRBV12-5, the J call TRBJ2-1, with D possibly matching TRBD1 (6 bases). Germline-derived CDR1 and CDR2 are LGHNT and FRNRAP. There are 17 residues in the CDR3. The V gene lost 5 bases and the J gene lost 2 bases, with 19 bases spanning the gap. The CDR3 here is CASGPNRQELAYNEQFF. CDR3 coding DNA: TGTGCTAGTGGTCCTAATCGACAGGAATTAGCCTACAATGAGCAGTTCTTC.

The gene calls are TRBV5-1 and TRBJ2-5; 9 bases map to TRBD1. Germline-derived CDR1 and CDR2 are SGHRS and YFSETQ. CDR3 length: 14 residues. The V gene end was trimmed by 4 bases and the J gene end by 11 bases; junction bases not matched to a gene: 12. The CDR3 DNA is TGCGCCAGCAGCATCCGGGACAGGGATGAAGAGCAGTACTTC. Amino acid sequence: CASSIRDRDEEQYF.

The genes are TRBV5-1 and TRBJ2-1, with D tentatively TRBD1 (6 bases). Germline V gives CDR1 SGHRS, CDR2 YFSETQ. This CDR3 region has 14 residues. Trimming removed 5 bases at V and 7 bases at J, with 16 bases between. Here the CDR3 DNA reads TGCGCCAGCAGTTCTCGGACAGCTACGAATGAGCAGTTCTTC. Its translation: CASSSRTATNEQFF.

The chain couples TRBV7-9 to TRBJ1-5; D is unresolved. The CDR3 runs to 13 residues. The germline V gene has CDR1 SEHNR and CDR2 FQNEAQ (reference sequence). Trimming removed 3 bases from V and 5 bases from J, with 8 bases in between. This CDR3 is CASSFRLDQPQHF. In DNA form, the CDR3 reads TGTGCCAGCAGCTTCCGACTTGATCAGCCCCAGCATTTT.

CDR3 nucleotides: TGTGCCAGCAGGAGCTCGGACTCCCTCCTAAATACGCAGTATTTT. Its protein is CASRSSDSLLNTQYF. J is TRBJ2-3 and V is TRBV7-9; tentatively, D is TRBD2 (5 bases). This CDR3 is built from 15 residues. V was shortened by 6 bases and J by 7 bases, with 20 bases between the two germline ends. Per the germline V gene, CDR1 is SEHNR and CDR2 is FQNEAQ (reference sequence).

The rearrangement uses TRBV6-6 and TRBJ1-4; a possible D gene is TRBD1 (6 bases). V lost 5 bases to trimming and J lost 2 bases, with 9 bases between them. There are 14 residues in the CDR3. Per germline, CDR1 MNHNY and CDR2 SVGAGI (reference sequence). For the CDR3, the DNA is TGTGCCAGCAGTAGGGGGAGCACTAATGAAAAACTGTTTTTT. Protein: CASSRGSTNEKLFF.

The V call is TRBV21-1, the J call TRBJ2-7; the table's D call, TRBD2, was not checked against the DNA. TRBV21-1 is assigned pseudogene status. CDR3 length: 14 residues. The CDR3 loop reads CASSKMASGSEQYF. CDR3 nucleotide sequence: TGTGCCAGCAGCAAAATGGCTAGCGGGAGCGAGCAGTACTTC.

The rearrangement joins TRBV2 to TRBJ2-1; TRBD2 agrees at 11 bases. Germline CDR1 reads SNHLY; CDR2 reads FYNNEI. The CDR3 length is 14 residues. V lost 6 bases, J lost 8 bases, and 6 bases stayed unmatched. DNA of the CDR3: TGTGCCAGCAGCATACTAGCGGGAGCCGATGAGCAGTTCTTC. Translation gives CASSILAGADEQFF.

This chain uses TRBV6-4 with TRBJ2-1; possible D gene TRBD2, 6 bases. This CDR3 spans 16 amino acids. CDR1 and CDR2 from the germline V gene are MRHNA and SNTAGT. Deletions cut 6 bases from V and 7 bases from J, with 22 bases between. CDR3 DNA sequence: TGTGCCAGCAGATTGATAGCGGACCCTAGATGGAATGAGCAGTTCTTC. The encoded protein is CASRLIADPRWNEQFF.

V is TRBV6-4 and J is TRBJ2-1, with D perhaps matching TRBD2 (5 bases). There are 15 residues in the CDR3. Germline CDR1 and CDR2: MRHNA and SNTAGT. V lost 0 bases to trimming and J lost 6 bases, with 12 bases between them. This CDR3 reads CASSDSPGSSNEQFF. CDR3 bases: TGTGCCAGCAGTGACTCCCCGGGATCATCCAATGAGCAGTTCTTC.

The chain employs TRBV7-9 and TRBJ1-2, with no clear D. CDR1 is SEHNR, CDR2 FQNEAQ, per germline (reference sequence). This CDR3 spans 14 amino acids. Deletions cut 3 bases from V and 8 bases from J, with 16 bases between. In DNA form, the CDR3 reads TGTGCCAGCAGCTTGGGCAGGCCTCCTATAGGCTACACCTTC. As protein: CASSLGRPPIGYTF.

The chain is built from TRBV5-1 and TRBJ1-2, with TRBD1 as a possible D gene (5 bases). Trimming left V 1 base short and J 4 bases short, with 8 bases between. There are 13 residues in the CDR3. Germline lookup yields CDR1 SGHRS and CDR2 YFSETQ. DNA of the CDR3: TGCGCCAGCAGCTTGCATGGGGCCTATGGCTACACCTTC. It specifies CASSLHGAYGYTF.

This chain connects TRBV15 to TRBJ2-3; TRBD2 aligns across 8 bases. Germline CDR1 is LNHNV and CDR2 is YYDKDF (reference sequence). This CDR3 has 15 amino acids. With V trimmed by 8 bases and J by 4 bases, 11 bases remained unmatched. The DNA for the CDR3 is TGTGCCACCCTCGATGAGCGGGAGATGGCAGATACGCAGTATTTT. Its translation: CATLDEREMADTQYF. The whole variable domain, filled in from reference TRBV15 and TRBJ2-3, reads DAMVIQNPRYQVTQFGKPVTLSCSQTLNHNVMYWYQQKSSQAPKLLFHYYDKDFNNEADTPDNFQSRRPNTSFCFLDIRSPGLGDTAMYLCATLDEREMADTQYFGPGTRLTVL.

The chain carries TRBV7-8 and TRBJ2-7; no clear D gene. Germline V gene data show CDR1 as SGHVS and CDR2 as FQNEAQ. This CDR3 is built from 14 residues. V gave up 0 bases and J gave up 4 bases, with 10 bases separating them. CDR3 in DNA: TGTGCCAGCAGCTTAGCGAACTCGCCGTACGAGCAGTACTTC. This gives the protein CASSLANSPYEQYF.

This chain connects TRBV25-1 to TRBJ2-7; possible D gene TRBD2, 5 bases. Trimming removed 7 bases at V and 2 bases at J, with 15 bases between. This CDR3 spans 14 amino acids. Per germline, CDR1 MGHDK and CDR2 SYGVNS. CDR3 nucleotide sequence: TGTGCCAGCACTAGCCCAGGCACCACCTACGAGCAGTACTTC. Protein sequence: CASTSPGTTYEQYF.

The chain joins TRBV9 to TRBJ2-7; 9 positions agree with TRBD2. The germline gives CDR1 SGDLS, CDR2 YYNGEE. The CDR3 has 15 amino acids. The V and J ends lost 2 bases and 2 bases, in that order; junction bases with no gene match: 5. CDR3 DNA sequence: TGTGCCAGCAGCGTTACTAGCGGGTACACCTACGAGCAGTACTTC. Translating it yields CASSVTSGYTYEQYF.

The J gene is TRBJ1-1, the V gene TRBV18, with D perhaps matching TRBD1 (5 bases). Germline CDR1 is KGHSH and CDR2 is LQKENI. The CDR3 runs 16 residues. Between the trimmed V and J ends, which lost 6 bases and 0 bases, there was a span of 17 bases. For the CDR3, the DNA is TGTGCCAGCTCTCTCTCCTACAGGAGAATGAACACTGAAGCTTTCTTT. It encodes CASSLSYRRMNTEAFF. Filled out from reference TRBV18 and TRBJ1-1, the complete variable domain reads NAGVMQNPRHLVRRRGQEARLRCSPMKGHSHVYWYRQLPEEGLKFMVYLQKENIIDESGMPKERFSAEFPKEGPSILRIQQVVRGDSAAYFCASSLSYRRMNTEAFFGQGTRLTVV.